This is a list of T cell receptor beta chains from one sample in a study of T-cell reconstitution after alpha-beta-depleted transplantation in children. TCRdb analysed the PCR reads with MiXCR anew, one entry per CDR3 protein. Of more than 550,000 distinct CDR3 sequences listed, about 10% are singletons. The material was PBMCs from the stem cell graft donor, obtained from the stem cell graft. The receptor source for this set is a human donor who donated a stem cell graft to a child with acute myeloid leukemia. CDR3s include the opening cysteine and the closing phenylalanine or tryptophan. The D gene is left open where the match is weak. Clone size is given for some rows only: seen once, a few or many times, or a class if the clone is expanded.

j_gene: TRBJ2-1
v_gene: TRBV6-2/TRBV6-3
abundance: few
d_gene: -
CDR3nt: TGTGCCAGCAGTACCCGACTAAGCGGGCGTAACAATGAGCAGTTCTTC
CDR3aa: CASSTRLSGRNNEQFF

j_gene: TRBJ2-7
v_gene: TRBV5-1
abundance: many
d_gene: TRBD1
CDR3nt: TGCGCCAGCAGCTTAATGGACAGGGTCAACTACGAGCAGTACTTC
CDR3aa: CASSLMDRVNYEQYF

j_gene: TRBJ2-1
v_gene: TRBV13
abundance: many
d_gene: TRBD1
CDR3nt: TGTGCCAGCAGCTGGCCTACAGGACAGGGAAACAATGAGCAGTTCTTC
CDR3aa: CASSWPTGQGNNEQFF

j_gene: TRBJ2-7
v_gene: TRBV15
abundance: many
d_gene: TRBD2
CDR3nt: TGTGCCACCAGCCCCGGGACTAGCGATTACGAGCAGTACTTC
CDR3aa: CATSPGTSDYEQYF

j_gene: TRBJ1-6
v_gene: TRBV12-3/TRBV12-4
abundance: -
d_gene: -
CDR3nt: TGTGCCAGCAGTTTAGAAGGGGTCGGTAATTCACCCCTCCACTTT
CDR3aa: CASSLEGVGNSPLHF

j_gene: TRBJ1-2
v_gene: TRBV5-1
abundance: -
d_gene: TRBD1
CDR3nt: TGCGCCAGCAGCTTGGACGTGGGACAGTTCTATGGCTACACCTTC
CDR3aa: CASSLDVGQFYGYTF

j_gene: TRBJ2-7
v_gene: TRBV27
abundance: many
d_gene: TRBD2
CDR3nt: TGTGCCAGCAGTGGAGGACTAGTCTACGAGCAGTACTTC
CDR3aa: CASSGGLVYEQYF

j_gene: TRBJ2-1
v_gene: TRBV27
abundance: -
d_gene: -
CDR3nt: TGTGCCAGCAGTTCGGCCAGGGGTACCTACAATGAGCAGTTCTTC
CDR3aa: CASSSARGTYNEQFF

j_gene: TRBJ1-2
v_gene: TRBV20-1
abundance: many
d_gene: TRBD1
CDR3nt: TGCAGTGCTAGCGACAGGAGACAGGGGAACTATGGCTACACCTTC
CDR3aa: CSASDRRQGNYGYTF

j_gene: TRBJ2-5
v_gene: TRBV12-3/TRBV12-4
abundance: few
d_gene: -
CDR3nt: TGTGCCAGCAGTTCCGGACGGGAACAGACCCAGTACTTC
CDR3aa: CASSSGREQTQYF

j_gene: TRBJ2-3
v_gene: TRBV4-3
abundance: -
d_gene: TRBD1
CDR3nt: TGCGCCAGCAGCCTCGACAGGGGCTACACAGATACGCAGTATTTT
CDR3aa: CASSLDRGYTDTQYF

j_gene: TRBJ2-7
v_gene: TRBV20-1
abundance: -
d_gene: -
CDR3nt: TGCAGTGCTAGAGATCGAGAACCCGGGAAAAACGAGCAGTACTTC
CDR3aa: CSARDREPGKNEQYF

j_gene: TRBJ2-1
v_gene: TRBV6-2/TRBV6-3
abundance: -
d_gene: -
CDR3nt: TGTGCCAGCACCTCCTGGGGGGGCGCCTACAATGAGCAGTTCTTC
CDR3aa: CASTSWGGAYNEQFF

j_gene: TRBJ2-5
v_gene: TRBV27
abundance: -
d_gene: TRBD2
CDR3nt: TGTGCCAGCAGCCCTAGCGGGAGGATCGGGACCCAGTACTTC
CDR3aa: CASSPSGRIGTQYF

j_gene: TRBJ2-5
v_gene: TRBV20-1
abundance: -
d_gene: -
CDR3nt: TGCAGTGCGAGCCCGGCAGGCCAACTAGCCGCGGAGACCCAGTACTTC
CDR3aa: CSASPAGQLAAETQYF

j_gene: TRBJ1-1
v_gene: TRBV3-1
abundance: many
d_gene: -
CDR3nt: TGTGCCAGCAGCCAACCCGGACCCTACACTGAAGCTTTCTTT
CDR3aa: CASSQPGPYTEAFF

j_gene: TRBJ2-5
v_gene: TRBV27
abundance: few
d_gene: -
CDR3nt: TGTGCCAGCAGCCCCAGCCCGGCTGGAGAGACCCAGTACTTC
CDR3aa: CASSPSPAGETQYF

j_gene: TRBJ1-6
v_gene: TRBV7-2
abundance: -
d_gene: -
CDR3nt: TGTGCCAGCAGCTACAACCGACCCCAGGGCGGTTCACCCCTCCACTTT
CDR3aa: CASSYNRPQGGSPLHF

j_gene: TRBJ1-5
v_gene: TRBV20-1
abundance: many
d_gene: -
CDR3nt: TGCAGTGCTAGAGATCAGTATACAGGGAATCAGCCCCAGCATTTT
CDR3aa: CSARDQYTGNQPQHF

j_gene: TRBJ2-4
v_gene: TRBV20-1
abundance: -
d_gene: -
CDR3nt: TGCAGTGCTAGAGGCGGGATAAAAAACATTCAGTACTTC
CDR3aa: CSARGGIKNIQYF

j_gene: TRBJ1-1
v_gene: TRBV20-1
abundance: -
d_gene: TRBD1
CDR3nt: TGCAGTGCTAGTCAGGGGGCACTCACTGAAGCTTTCTTT
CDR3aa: CSASQGALTEAFF

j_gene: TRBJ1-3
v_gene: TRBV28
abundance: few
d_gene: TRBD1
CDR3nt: TGTGCCAGCAGTTTCAGGGGGGACGGAAACACCATATATTTT
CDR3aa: CASSFRGDGNTIYF